The 19 T cell receptor beta chains in this list originate from one sample, sequenced in a study of T cells in pancreatic ductal adenocarcinoma. TCRdb keeps only in-frame clones here, not all; method: immunoSEQ multiplex PCR. Here the sample spans about 31,000 clones, more than 80% being singletons. Surgery without prior neoadjuvant therapy was the treatment of the selected pancreatic ductal adenocarcinoma patients. Sequencing was carried out using PBMCs. All receptors come from a human donor with pancreatic ductal adenocarcinoma.

This chain connects TRBV19 to TRBJ1-1, with 7 bases lining up with TRBD1. V trimming: 7 bases; J trimming: 1 base; junction bases outside the gene matches: 6. Germline V CDR1 and CDR2: LNHDA, SQIVND (reference sequence). CDR3 length: 14 amino acids. The CDR3 region is CASKDRERNTEAFF. The CDR3 nucleotides are TGTGCCAGTAAAGACAGGGAAAGGAACACTGAAGCTTTCTTT.

The chain carries TRBV6-1 and TRBJ1-5; weak D call: TRBD1 (5 bases). The germline V and J ends were trimmed by 8 bases and 4 bases, with 18 bases remaining between them. The CDR3 spans 15 residues. Germline V gene lookup returns CDR1 MNHNS and CDR2 SASEGT. The CDR3 region is CASGSIVGGNQPQHF. For the CDR3, the DNA is TGTGCCAGCGGATCCATAGTTGGGGGGAATCAGCCCCAGCATTTT.

This clone has more than one count but fewer than ten. The chain recombines TRBV10-3 with TRBJ2-5; unclear D gene. V lost 6 bases and J lost 1, with 6 bases in between. Germline V gene lookup returns CDR1 ENHRY and CDR2 SYGVKD. The CDR3 is made up of 12 amino acids. The CDR3 here is CAISRSQETQYF. DNA of the CDR3: TGTGCCATCAGCAGATCCCAAGAGACCCAGTACTTC.

The V call is TRBV7-9, the J call TRBJ1-1; maybe TRBD1 (5 bases). CDR1 is SEHNR and CDR2 is FQNEAQ in the germline V gene (reference sequence). The V end lost 4 bases, the J end lost 3 bases, and 12 bases lay between the germline ends. The CDR3 is 14 amino acids. CDR3 residues: CASSSVGVDTEAFF. DNA for the CDR3: TGTGCCAGCAGCTCGGTAGGGGTGGACACTGAAGCTTTCTTT.

This clone ranks as medium-sized. The J gene is TRBJ1-1, the V gene TRBV6-5; maybe TRBD1 (6 bases). The V end lost 6 bases, the J end lost 1 base, and 9 bases lay between the germline ends. The CDR3 consists of 13 residues. Germline CDR1 reads MNHEY; CDR2 reads SVGAGI. CDR3 sequence (DNA): TGTGCCAGCAGCGACAGGAGGAACACTGAAGCTTTCTTT. Protein: CASSDRRNTEAFF.

The V and J genes are TRBV18 and TRBJ1-5; TRBD1 matches 7 bases. This CDR3 comprises 15 residues. V trimming: 6 bases; J trimming: 3 bases; junction bases outside the gene matches: 8. Germline V gene lookup returns CDR1 KGHSH and CDR2 LQKENI. CDR3 nucleotides: TGTGCCAGCTCCCGGGACAGTATTTCCAATCAGCCCCAGCATTTT. Residues: CASSRDSISNQPQHF.

V is TRBV9 and J is TRBJ2-1, with 8 bases aligning to TRBD2. This CDR3 contains 14 residues. CDR1 and CDR2 from the germline V gene are SGDLS and YYNGEE. The V segment lost 2 bases and the J segment 5 bases; nucleotides outside the gene matches: 3. CDR3: CASSVTSVNNEQFF. The DNA for the CDR3 is TGTGCCAGCAGCGTGACTAGCGTTAACAATGAGCAGTTCTTC.

The chain employs TRBV7-2 and TRBJ2-1; 7 bases map to TRBD2. This CDR3 has 15 residues. After removal of 4 bases from V and 4 bases from J, the junction contained 7 bases not matched to a gene. Looked up from germline, CDR1 is SGHTA and CDR2 is FQGNSA. CDR3 nucleotides: TGTGCCAGCAGCTCCGGCGGGAGTGTGTACAATGAGCAGTTCTTC. This encodes CASSSGGSVYNEQFF.

This clone was seen a handful of times. V gene TRBV27 combines with J gene TRBJ1-5; weak D call: TRBD1 (6 bases). CDR3 size: 15 residues. The germline CDR1 and CDR2 sequences are MNHEY and SMNVEV (reference sequence). Trimming took 5 bases from V and 12 from J, leaving 23 bases between them. The CDR3 reads CASSDSRGSSTRQHF. The CDR3 DNA reads TGTGCCAGCAGTGATTCCAGGGGCTCCTCAACCCGCCAGCATTTT.

This chain uses TRBV21-1 with TRBJ2-3; the DNA was not compared with TRBD1, the D call given in the table. TRBV21-1 is a pseudogene. The length of the CDR3 is 16 residues. CDR3 region: CASSPHRDRGTDTQYF. Here the CDR3 DNA reads TGTGCCAGCAGCCCCCACCGGGACAGGGGTACAGATACGCAGTATTTT.

The rearrangement uses TRBV6-6 and TRBJ1-1; D uncertain. The CDR3 is made up of 13 amino acids. CDR1 MNHNY and CDR2 SVGAGI come from the germline V gene (reference sequence). The ends were cut back, 6 bases at V and 4 bases at J, with 12 bases in the middle. The CDR3 nucleotides are TGTGCCAGCAGCCTTGGCTTGAGCACTGAAGCTTTCTTT. The encoded protein is CASSLGLSTEAFF.

This CDR3 reads CASSELVLWTANTEAFF. The DNA of the CDR3 is TGTGCCAGCAGTGAATTGGTTTTGTGGACAGCGAACACTGAAGCTTTCTTT. The V and J genes are TRBV6-1 and TRBJ1-1, with D maybe TRBD1 (6 bases). The CDR3 contains 17 residues. Looked up from germline, CDR1 is MNHNS and CDR2 is SASEGT. V lost 2 bases to trimming and J lost 1 base, with 17 bases between them.

The gene calls are TRBV6-6 and TRBJ2-7; the D is unclear. This CDR3 comprises 14 residues. Trimming stripped 2 bases from V and 1 base from J, with 9 bases between. CDR1 is MNHNY and CDR2 is SVGAGI in the germline V gene (reference sequence). The CDR3, as DNA: TGTGCCAGCAGTTACGACGCCCAATCCTACGAGCAGTACTTC. Translating gives CASSYDAQSYEQYF.

This clone appeared once. The chain combines TRBV28 with TRBJ2-7; TRBD1 matches at 8 bases. V was pared by 5 bases and J by 3 bases, with 3 bases of the junction left unmatched. This CDR3 has 13 amino acids. CDR1 and CDR2 (germline): MDHEN, SYDVKM. The CDR3 DNA reads TGTGCCAGCAGTAGGACAGGGCTCTACGAGCAGTACTTC. This encodes CASSRTGLYEQYF. The whole variable domain, remainder taken from reference TRBV28 and TRBJ2-7, is DVKVTQSSRYLVKRTGEKVFLECVQDMDHENMFWYRQDPGLGLRLIYFSYDVKMKEKGDIPEGYSVSREKKERFSLILESASTNQTSMYLCASSRTGLYEQYFGPGTRLTVT.

V is TRBV27 and J is TRBJ2-3, with D maybe TRBD2 (6 bases). CDR3 length: 15 residues. Trimming took 6 bases from V and 0 from J, leaving 13 bases between them. Germline V CDR1 and CDR2: MNHEY, SMNVEV (reference sequence). The CDR3 DNA reads as TGTGCCAGCAGGGTAAAGGGACTTAGCACAGATACGCAGTATTTT. Protein: CASRVKGLSTDTQYF.

The V call is TRBV7-2, the J call TRBJ2-5; 7 bases map to TRBD1. The J call could be wrong; TRBJ2-7 is a better fit for the DNA end. The germline V gene has CDR1 SGHTA and CDR2 FQGNSA. The CDR3 sequence is 14 residues long. CDR3 sequence (DNA): TGTGCCAGCAGCTTAGACAGGGGTTCCTACGAGCAGTACTTC. It specifies CASSLDRGSYEQYF.

The chain uses TRBV14 and TRBJ2-3, with 10 bases aligning to TRBD2. The J segment lost 6 bases and the V segment lost 4 bases, leaving 7 bases of the junction unmatched. The CDR3 consists of 15 residues. Germline V gene lookup returns CDR1 SGHDN and CDR2 FVKESK. The CDR3 DNA follows: TGTGCCAGCAGCCCTCTAGCGGGAGCCCCGGATACGCAGTATTTT. Encoded protein: CASSPLAGAPDTQYF.

This chain joins TRBV5-6 and TRBJ1-2; no definite D call. The CDR3 runs to 12 residues. Trimming left V 0 bases short and J 6 bases short, with 6 bases between. The germline V gene encodes CDR1 SGHDT and CDR2 YYEEEE. The CDR3 sequence is CASSLVRDGYTF. CDR3 DNA: TGTGCCAGCAGCTTGGTAAGGGATGGCTACACCTTC. The full variable domain, its missing parts supplied by reference TRBV5-6 and TRBJ1-2, is DAGVTQSPTHLIKTRGQQVTLRCSPKSGHDTVSWYQQALGQGPQFIFQYYEEEERQRGNFPDRFSGHQFPNYSSELNVNALLLGDSALYLCASSLVRDGYTFGSGTRLTVV.

This rearrangement joins TRBV9 to TRBJ2-3; tentative D call: TRBD1 (5 bases). Germline V gene lookup returns CDR1 SGDLS and CDR2 YYNGEE. The CDR3 is made up of 16 amino acids. V shed 1 base and J shed 5 bases, with 17 bases lying between them. CDR3 coding DNA: TGTGCCAGCAGCGTAAGAAGGGGCGTGTGGGGAGATACGCAGTATTTT. Protein sequence: CASSVRRGVWGDTQYF.